The rows below give T cell receptor beta chains drawn from one sample of a study of read filtering for tumor transcriptome and immune sequencing. TCRdb re-called the reads with MiXCR, one entry per CDR3 protein. The sample has 50,000 or so distinct CDR3 sequences; less than 20% are singletons. Sequences were obtained from a population of CD138-negative cells sorted from bone marrow. All receptors derive from a donor aged 40 or over with multiple myeloma. The conserved cysteine and the conserved F or W are not part of the CDR3 here. Size tells how often a clone was seen (once, few, many) or the class of an expanded clone, and some rows leave it out.

size: many; V: TRBV5-1; CDR3: ASSLQTGGMNTEAF
size: many; V: TRBV5-1; CDR3: ASNSGLTGEKLF
size: NA; V: TRBV20-1; CDR3: SASELAGGPWDTQY
size: few; V: TRBV9; CDR3: ASRPDILSGNTIY
size: many; V: TRBV4-3; CDR3: ASRDTRGHSEKLF
size: few; V: TRBV15; CDR3: ATSRGGIYEQH
size: many; V: TRBV29-1; CDR3: SVKMGQTEAF
size: many; V: TRBV5-1; CDR3: ASSRLAGGRQVGELF
size: many; V: TRBV20-1; CDR3: SAGPRLETQY
size: NA; V: TRBV19; CDR3: ASSTTGTGGYEQY
size: many; V: TRBV11-2; CDR3: ASSSGTTKETQY
size: many; V: TRBV7-8; CDR3: ASSLLIAQPWGRVEAF
size: many; V: TRBV5-1; CDR3: ASNPGPPGNEQF
size: NA; V: TRBV7-2; CDR3: ASSLGRGLAF
size: NA; V: TRBV29-1; CDR3: GVSGGLYGTDTQY
size: NA; V: TRBV9; CDR3: ASSAYSGTVGIVGETQY
size: NA; V: TRBV4-3; CDR3: ASSPLKGRSTEAF
size: many; V: TRBV6-1; CDR3: ASAGTQIYNEQF
size: NA; V: TRBV6-2/TRBV6-3; CDR3: AIGPDSAGANVLT
size: many; V: TRBV7-9; CDR3: ASSQPQGERETQY
size: many; V: TRBV25-1; CDR3: ASSSGRGKQNTEAF
size: many; V: TRBV2; CDR3: ASKPTGAYTEAF
size: many; V: TRBV7-9; CDR3: ASSSLTDTQY
size: many; V: TRBV19; CDR3: AVRVARGEQF
size: many; V: TRBV28; CDR3: AVRGLAGVKSGGEQY
size: many; V: TRBV7-9; CDR3: ASSAGLTNTGELF
size: NA; V: TRBV20-1; CDR3: SAFGAGNTIY
size: NA; V: TRBV3-1; CDR3: ASSQDPKRTQPQH
size: many; V: TRBV2; CDR3: ATGGIHTGELF
size: many; V: TRBV2; CDR3: ASSQHRLAGGHEQY
size: many; V: TRBV2; CDR3: AASRVQLNTGELF
size: many; V: TRBV10-3; CDR3: AISESGGLAGTISYNEQF
size: many; V: TRBV20-1; CDR3: SAREREPTYNEQF
size: NA; V: TRBV6-5; CDR3: ASGGVAWGYKAYEQY
size: many; V: TRBV6-6; CDR3: ASSLTGSHEQF